One and the same sample provided the 21 T cell receptor beta chains below, sequenced in a study of blood T cells in healthy people across ages. A J-beta primer mix and a sample-barcoded 5' primer were used in a second PCR of about 7 to 12 cycles. TCRdb called the 5' RACE reads again in MiXCR, with one record for every CDR3 protein. Of roughly 1.7 million distinct CDR3 sequences in the sample, roughly 30% are singletons; the top ten hold approximately 10%. The sequenced material came from blood. The receptors here all came from a woman in her twenties or thirties in good health.

This chain uses TRBV20-1 with TRBJ1-2, with TRBD1 matching over 7 bases. V lost 3 bases, J lost 4 bases, and 8 bases stayed unmatched. Per germline, CDR1 DFQATT and CDR2 SNEGSKA (reference sequence). The CDR3 spans 14 residues. In nucleotides, the CDR3 is TGCAGTGCTAGGATTGACAGGGAGAGCTATGGCTACACCTTC. It is translated as CSARIDRESYGYTF.

The rearrangement links TRBV20-1 to TRBJ1-2; D is perhaps TRBD1 (6 bases). The CDR3 contains 15 residues. CDR1 and CDR2 (germline): DFQATT, SNEGSKA (reference sequence). Deletions cut 6 bases from V and 5 bases from J, with 22 bases between. CDR3 in DNA: TGCAGTGCCAAAACGGGTTCCAGGGGCGATTATGGCTACACCTTC. Its translation: CSAKTGSRGDYGYTF.

Only a few counts were recorded for this clonotype. The genes are TRBV9 and TRBJ2-1; TRBD1 aligns across 7 bases. The CDR3 loop spans 15 amino acids. Trimming at V came to 4 bases and at J to 3 bases, leaving 7 bases not matched to a gene. Germline CDR1 SGDLS, CDR2 YYNGEE. CDR3 loop: CASSSAGTDYNEQFF. The CDR3 coding sequence is TGTGCCAGCAGCTCCGCCGGGACAGACTACAATGAGCAGTTCTTC.

Of note for this clonotype: The junction and the germline gene differ at one end; a read error may be behind it. The rearrangement joins TRBV7-2 to TRBJ1-2, with 8 bases fitting TRBD1. The V gene's germline CDR1 is SGHTA and CDR2 FQGNSA. The CDR3 runs 18 residues. CDR3 protein: CAGSLASPIGQGSGGYTF. DNA of the CDR3: TGTGCCGGCAGCTTAGCCTCCCCAATAGGACAGGGATCGGGTGGCTACACCTTC.

This clonotype has a count of ten or more. The V gene is TRBV28, the J gene TRBJ2-7, with D unclear. V was pared by 5 bases and J by 7 bases, with 12 bases between. Per germline, CDR1 MDHEN and CDR2 SYDVKM. There are 12 residues in the CDR3. CDR3 amino acids: CASSQPLWEQYF. DNA of the CDR3: TGTGCCAGCAGTCAACCTCTGTGGGAGCAGTACTTC.

The chain recombines TRBV4-1 with TRBJ2-5; 8 nucleotides match TRBD2. Unmatched junction bases numbered 8, after V lost 0 bases and J lost 2 bases. The CDR3 runs 17 residues. CDR1 and CDR2 from the germline V gene are MGHRA and YSYEKL. CDR3 sequence (DNA): TGCGCCAGCAGCCAAGATGGCAGGGGACTAGGGCAAGAGACCCAGTACTTC. Translating gives CASSQDGRGLGQETQYF.

Notes on this clonotype: A read error is possible here, since a much larger clone lies one base away. The J gene is TRBJ2-3, the V gene TRBV20-1; 12 bases line up with TRBD2. Germline CDR1 is DFQATT and CDR2 is SNEGSKA (reference sequence). Trimming cost V 5 bases and J 4 bases; bases outside gene matches: 7. CDR3 size: 15 residues. The CDR3 DNA reads as TGCAGTGCTCAGACTAGCGGGAGATGCGCAGATACGCAGTATTTT. Translation: CSAQTSGRCADTQYF.

The chain uses TRBV4-2 and TRBJ1-5; D ambiguous. CDR1 LGHNA and CDR2 YNFKEQ come from the germline V gene. Trimming left V 0 bases short and J 12 bases short, with 12 bases between. The CDR3 extends over 13 amino acids. CDR3 nucleotides: TGTGCCAGCAGCCAAGACCGGATAGGGCTCCAGCATTTT. Translation gives CASSQDRIGLQHF.

The chain employs TRBV28 and TRBJ2-3; 8 nucleotides align to TRBD2. The CDR3 spans 16 residues. The germline gives CDR1 MDHEN, CDR2 SYDVKM. After removal of 0 bases from V and 4 bases from J, the junction contained 6 bases not matched to a gene. The chain's CDR3 is CASSLWAGGVPDTQYF. CDR3 coding DNA: TGTGCCAGCAGTTTATGGGCGGGGGGTGTACCAGATACGCAGTATTTT.

The genes are TRBV28 and TRBJ1-5; D not resolved. The germline V and J ends were trimmed by 5 bases and 0 bases, with 11 bases remaining between them. The CDR3 is made up of 15 amino acids. Per germline, CDR1 MDHEN and CDR2 SYDVKM. CDR3 nucleotides: TGTGCCAGCAGTGTTTATCTCGGTAGCAATCAGCCCCAGCATTTT. The encoded protein is CASSVYLGSNQPQHF.

The chain carries TRBV20-1 and TRBJ2-3; TRBD2 agrees at 12 bases. The ends lost 4 bases at V and 3 bases at J; junction bases unmatched: 5. The CDR3 loop spans 15 amino acids. Germline CDR1 and CDR2: DFQATT and SNEGSKA (reference sequence). CDR3 sequence (DNA): TGCAGTGCTACCGGACTAGCGGGGTTAACAGATACGCAGTATTTT. Translation: CSATGLAGLTDTQYF.

In DNA form, the CDR3 reads TGTGCCACCAGTGATCCAAGACAGGGAGCGACCGGGGAGCTGTTTTTT. Protein product: CATSDPRQGATGELFF. The chain couples TRBV24-1 to TRBJ2-2; 7 bases align to TRBD1. J was trimmed by 5 bases and V by 3 bases; bases with no gene match: 8. The germline V gene encodes CDR1 KGHDR and CDR2 SFDVKD. This CDR3 has 16 amino acids.

This clonotype came up a few times. This may come from a read error, since a much larger clone is one base off. The V and J genes are TRBV29-1 and TRBJ2-7; 9 bases map to TRBD2. This CDR3 comprises 12 residues. Per the germline V gene, CDR1 is SQVTM and CDR2 is ANQGSEA. V was clipped by 4 bases and J by 12 bases; unmatched bases: 10. This CDR3 is CSVVAGEETRYF. The CDR3 DNA is TGCAGCGTTGTAGCGGGAGAAGAGACCCGGTACTTC.

With regard to this clonotype: A much larger clone lies one base from this, so it may be a read error. The chain combines TRBV20-1 with TRBJ2-7; 14 positions agree with TRBD2. The V gene end was trimmed by 3 bases and the J gene end by 7 bases; junction bases not matched to a gene: 8. Germline CDR1 is DFQATT and CDR2 is SNEGSKA (reference sequence). There are 15 residues in the CDR3. Here the CDR3 reads CSASSGLAGGHEQYF. CDR3 sequence (DNA): TGCAGTGCTAGCAGCGGACTAGCGGGAGGCCATGAGCAGTACTTC.

The CDR3 DNA is TGTGCCAGCAGCACAACGGGCCTGGGGCCTTATGGCTACACCTTC. Translation gives CASSTTGLGPYGYTF. The gene calls are TRBV9 and TRBJ1-2; TRBD1 is a possible D gene (5 bases). Looked up from germline, CDR1 is SGDLS and CDR2 is YYNGEE. Trimming shortened V by 4 bases and J by 5 bases, and 18 bases separated the two germline ends. This CDR3 is 15 amino acids long.

Here the CDR3 DNA reads TGTGCCAGCAGCACCGGTACGCTAGCGGGGGCCTACGAGCAGTACTTC. Residues: CASSTGTLAGAYEQYF. The chain couples TRBV5-5 to TRBJ2-5; 10 nucleotides line up with TRBD2. Near its end, the DNA agrees better with TRBJ2-7, so the J call may be wrong. The CDR3 is 16 residues long. CDR1 is SGHKS, CDR2 YYEKEE, per germline (reference sequence).

This clonotype occurred a few times. This rearrangement joins TRBV4-1 to TRBJ1-2; unclear D gene. Germline V gives CDR1 MGHRA, CDR2 YSYEKL. V lost 4 bases to trimming and J lost 2 bases, with 17 bases between them. This CDR3 is 16 amino acids long. The CDR3 region is CASSPSYEGLNYGYTF. The CDR3 DNA is TGCGCCAGCAGCCCCTCATACGAAGGACTGAACTATGGCTACACCTTC.

This chain connects TRBV19 to TRBJ2-3; D may be TRBD2 (6 bases). Germline values: CDR1 LNHDA, CDR2 SQIVND (reference sequence). The CDR3 contains 14 residues. Trimming took off 5 bases at V and 2 bases at J, with 11 bases between the two ends. CDR3 sequence (DNA): TGTGCCAGTAGTGCAAGGACTAACACAGATACGCAGTATTTT. Translation gives CASSARTNTDTQYF.

This chain connects TRBV12-3 or TRBV12-4 to TRBJ1-1; no definite D call. The CDR3 covers 12 residues. V gave up 8 bases and J gave up 4 bases, with 11 bases separating them. CDR3 sequence reads: CASVLGSTEAFF. CDR3 in DNA: TGTGCCAGCGTTTTAGGTAGCACTGAAGCTTTCTTT.

This rearrangement joins TRBV2 to TRBJ2-5; 7 bases are a match to TRBD1. CDR1 SNHLY and CDR2 FYNNEI come from the germline V gene. This CDR3 is built from 16 residues. The trim removed 7 bases at V and 1 base at J, leaving 12 bases unmatched. This chain's CDR3 is CASTGTVLSLQETQYF. As DNA, the CDR3 is TGTGCCAGCACGGGGACAGTACTCTCCCTCCAAGAGACCCAGTACTTC.

This clonotype showed up many times. The chain has TRBV7-2 and TRBJ2-3, with D hard to call. Germline CDR1 SGHTA, CDR2 FQGNSA. CDR3 size: 11 residues. Deletions cut 5 bases from V and 6 bases from J, with 6 bases between. The CDR3 DNA follows: TGTGCCAGCAGCGGCTCGGATACGCAGTATTTT. It yields the protein CASSGSDTQYF.